The count of the clone carrying this T cell receptor (beta chain) is one. The data were obtained in a study of blood T cell repertoires in COVID-19. Study-wide context: In each case, the material was cDNA or gDNA derived from T cells, B-cell-depleted T cells, or PBMCs.

The authors' processing: Amplified reference gene primers provided the basis for estimating nucleated cell counts. The method was immunoSEQ multiplex PCR; TCRdb's version includes in-frame clones alone and lacks a portion of them. V and J calls plus clone size are reproduced from that table; the DNA served to infer D and trimming. The sample contains around 32,000 clones, more than 85% of which appear only once. Sequencing input: peripheral blood. The sequence came from a male donor with active COVID-19.

CDR3 nucleotide sequence: TGTGCCAGCAGCTTCTTTCGGAACACTGAAGCTTTCTTT. This translates into CASSFFRNTEAFF. The gene calls are TRBV7-3 and TRBJ1-1; no clear D. V was clipped by 3 bases and J by 1 base, with 6 bases between them. The CDR3 has 13 amino acids. Germline assignment: CDR1 SGHTA and CDR2 FQGTGA.